This T cell receptor beta chain was retrieved from a study of beta chain features in type 1 diabetes. Central memory, naive, regulatory and stem cell-like memory CD4+ cells were sorted by CD45RO/CCR7/CD25/CD127/CD95/CD27. Expressed TCRB transcripts got sequenced, as all isolated RNA was reverse transcribed. The assay was immunoSEQ multiplex PCR, and TCRdb's table has in-frame clones only and misses some. The table records roughly 450,000 clones, about 15% of them present only once. As to this clone: Antigen unknown.

CDR1 is MNHNS, CDR2 SASEGT, per germline. This CDR3 has 12 residues. The V and J ends lost 6 bases and 3 bases respectively, with 9 bases between them. Study-wide results and caveats: Naive, central memory and regulatory TCRB repertoires appeared more similar among patients than healthy donors.

The receptor was derived from a young man in good health. What was sequenced was naive CD4+ T cells from blood. This sequence joins TRBV6-1 and TRBJ2-7; the D is unclear. CDR3 bases: TGTGCCAGCAGAGCGCAAGGCTACGAGCAGTACGTC. It is translated as CASRAQGYEQYV.